This entry lists 15 T cell receptor beta chains sequenced from one sample in a study of T cells in Graves' hyperthyroidism and ophthalmopathy. Template material for amplifying TCR beta CDR3 regions consisted of RNA transcripts. When the TCR CDR3 underwent first-round RT-PCR, the HTBI primer set was used. TCRdb processed the multiplex PCR reads anew with MiXCR; each CDR3 protein has one entry. The table has about 500,000 distinct CDR3 sequences, more than 15% seen once. Source material: blood. These receptors were obtained from a woman younger than 45 with Graves' ophthalmopathy.

The J gene is TRBJ1-3, the V gene TRBV20-1, with D possibly TRBD1 on 5 matching bases. V was shortened by 2 bases and J by 0 bases, with 11 bases between the two germline ends. The germline V gene has CDR1 DFQATT and CDR2 SNEGSKA (reference sequence). This CDR3 is 15 amino acids long. CDR3 nucleotide sequence: TGCAGTGCTAGATCCGTCAGGGTCTCTGGAAACACCATATATTTT. It is translated as CSARSVRVSGNTIYF.

This clonotype was seen a handful of times. The chain is built from TRBV9 and TRBJ2-3; 9 bases agree with TRBD2. The CDR3 extends over 17 amino acids. The germline CDR1 and CDR2 sequences are SGDLS and YYNGEE. The trim removed 3 bases at V and 5 bases at J, leaving 13 bases unmatched. The CDR3 is CASSASGTTSRIDTQYF. The CDR3 DNA sequence: TGTGCCAGCAGCGCTAGCGGGACCACCTCAAGGATAGATACGCAGTATTTT.

The chain joins TRBV11-2 to TRBJ1-1, with TRBD1 identical over 9 bases. V lost 2 bases and J lost 1; bases outside the gene matches: 5. This CDR3 has 16 residues. Germline values: CDR1 SGHAT, CDR2 FQNNGV. The CDR3 region is CASSLRTGVPNTEAFF. For the CDR3, the DNA is TGTGCCAGCAGCTTAAGGACAGGGGTCCCGAACACTGAAGCTTTCTTT.

This clonotype was recorded many times. The chain combines TRBV6-1 with TRBJ2-7, with D unresolved. The germline V gene encodes CDR1 MNHNS and CDR2 SASEGT. V was pared by 1 base and J by 3 bases, with 7 bases between. There are 13 residues in the CDR3. The CDR3 protein is CASSEGQFYEQYF. The CDR3 region has the DNA TGTGCCAGCAGTGAAGGGCAGTTCTACGAGCAGTACTTC.

This clonotype was counted many times. The V and J genes are TRBV6-1 and TRBJ1-1; TRBD1 is a possible D gene (5 bases). Germline assignment: CDR1 MNHNS and CDR2 SASEGT. CDR3 length equals 15 residues. V dropped 5 bases and J dropped 6 bases, with 19 bases sitting between them. The CDR3 nucleotides read TGTGCCAGCAGTTTAAACTCCGGTGGGGACGCTGAAGCTTTCTTT. Translated: CASSLNSGGDAEAFF.

This clonotype occurred many times. The gene calls are TRBV5-1 and TRBJ2-1; unclear D gene. Trimming took 3 bases from V and 7 from J, leaving 11 bases between them. In germline, CDR1 is SGHRS, CDR2 YFSETQ. The CDR3 consists of 13 residues. CDR3 sequence: CASSSDQKNEQFF. The CDR3 DNA reads as TGCGCCAGCAGCTCGGATCAAAAGAATGAGCAGTTCTTC.

The chain uses TRBV27 and TRBJ2-5; D unresolved. The germline CDR1 and CDR2 sequences are MNHEY and SMNVEV (reference sequence). V lost 7 bases, J lost 0 bases, and 9 bases lay in between. The CDR3 extends over 13 amino acids. CDR3 amino acids: CASKARNQETQYF. CDR3 sequence (DNA): TGTGCCAGCAAGGCCCGGAACCAAGAGACCCAGTACTTC.

The chain has TRBV3-1 and TRBJ2-1; D gene ambiguous. The germline V and J ends were trimmed by 2 bases and 0 bases, with 8 bases remaining between them. This CDR3 contains 15 residues. Germline CDR1 is LGHDT and CDR2 is YNNKEL (reference sequence). The CDR3 loop is CASSQPGFSYNEQFF. As DNA, the CDR3 is TGTGCCAGCAGCCAACCCGGATTCTCCTACAATGAGCAGTTCTTC.

This chain joins TRBV6-2 or TRBV6-3 and TRBJ2-3; D is perhaps TRBD2 (6 bases). Trimming took off 0 bases at V and 3 bases at J, with 13 bases between the two ends. The germline V gene has CDR1 MNHEY and CDR2 SVGEGT. The CDR3 is 16 residues long. For the CDR3, the DNA is TGTGCCAGCAGTTACTCGACTAGTAGGGTAACAGATACGCAGTATTTT. It codes for CASSYSTSRVTDTQYF.

This clonotype was detected many times. The rearrangement joins TRBV12-3 or TRBV12-4 to TRBJ2-1; tentative D call: TRBD2 (6 bases). There are 17 residues in the CDR3. The V and J ends lost 1 base and 1 base respectively, with 14 bases between them. The CDR3 sequence is CASSLELRLGSYNEQFF. CDR3 DNA sequence: TGTGCCAGCAGTTTAGAGTTGAGACTAGGATCCTACAATGAGCAGTTCTTC.

This clonotype was seen repeatedly, ten times or more. The rearrangement links TRBV2 to TRBJ1-2, with D possibly being TRBD1 (5 bases). V was clipped by 9 bases and J by 8 bases, with 19 bases between them. The CDR3 spans 13 residues. The germline V gene encodes CDR1 SNHLY and CDR2 FYNNEI. The CDR3 nucleotides read TGTGCCAGGGGGGTGGAGGGGATGAGCGGCTACACCTTC. Translated: CARGVEGMSGYTF.

This clonotype was detected ten times or more. The chain has TRBV20-1 and TRBJ1-1; the D is unclear. The CDR3 sequence is 14 residues long. CDR1 and CDR2 (germline): DFQATT, SNEGSKA (reference sequence). The ends were cut back, 5 bases at V and 8 bases at J, with 21 bases in the middle. CDR3 loop: CSALGGQVKLEAFF. The CDR3 bases are TGCAGTGCTTTAGGAGGTCAGGTCAAGCTGGAAGCTTTCTTT.

This clonotype was picked up many times. The chain joins TRBV28 to TRBJ2-6; D remains unclear. The CDR3 length is 14 residues. Looked up from germline, CDR1 is MDHEN and CDR2 is SYDVKM. With 9 bases removed from V and 0 bases from J, the gap between germline ends came to 9 bases. CDR3 sequence reads: CASQVDSGANVLTF. Here the CDR3 DNA reads TGTGCCAGTCAAGTCGACTCTGGGGCCAACGTCCTGACTTTC.

The rearrangement joins TRBV14 to TRBJ2-1, with 13 bases fitting TRBD2. Germline CDR1 reads SGHDN; CDR2 reads FVKESK. The CDR3 is made up of 15 amino acids. V was pared by 4 bases and J by 6 bases, with 3 bases of the junction left unmatched. CDR3 in amino acids: CASSRTSGSLNEQFF. DNA of the CDR3: TGTGCCAGCAGCCGGACTAGCGGGAGCCTCAATGAGCAGTTCTTC.

This clonotype has more than one count but fewer than ten. This sequence joins TRBV3-1 and TRBJ1-1, with D perhaps TRBD1 (6 bases). Germline V gene lookup returns CDR1 LGHDT and CDR2 YNNKEL (reference sequence). The CDR3 sequence is 15 residues long. V was cut by 4 bases and J by 5 bases, with 17 bases left in between. CDR3 residues: CASSLQGPQGTEAFF. CDR3 coding DNA: TGTGCCAGCAGCCTTCAGGGCCCACAGGGTACTGAAGCTTTCTTT.